The clone carrying this T cell receptor (beta chain) was observed a few times. Its antigen is unknown. Via MiXCR, TCRdb re-called the 5' RACE reads, giving one row per CDR3 protein. This sample has some 500,000 distinct CDR3 sequences, with roughly 13% found just once. The record originates from a study of T cells after yellow fever vaccination. Study-wide findings and caveats: Abundant clonotypes from the bulk population could have been carried over as contaminants into FACS-sorted repertoires.

This CDR3 is built from 13 residues. Trimming removed 0 bases from V and 7 bases from J, with 7 bases in between. CDR1 and CDR2 (germline): LNHNV, YYDKDF (reference sequence). The sequence derives from a man aged 25 to 40 who received the YFV17D yellow fever vaccine. This material consisted of PBMCs, taken on the day of the yellow fever booster vaccination. The chain recombines TRBV15 with TRBJ1-5; D unclear. The CDR3 spells CATSRDRAQPQHF. The DNA of the CDR3 is TGTGCCACCAGCAGAGATCGGGCCCAGCCCCAGCATTTT. Full variable domain (outside the CDR3, taken from reference TRBV15 and TRBJ1-5): DAMVIQNPRYQVTQFGKPVTLSCSQTLNHNVMYWYQQKSSQAPKLLFHYYDKDFNNEADTPDNFQSRRPNTSFCFLDIRSPGLGDTAMYLCATSRDRAQPQHFGDGTRLSIL.